The rows below give T cell receptor beta chains drawn from one sample of a study of shared clonotypes between healthy human individuals. The assay was immunoSEQ multiplex PCR, and TCRdb's table has in-frame clones only and misses some. The sample has about 1 million clones, around 76% seen once; the top ten hold about 1.5%. Sequences were obtained from memory CD4+ T cells sorted from blood. All receptors derive from a man aged 18 to 30 in good health. CDR3s include the opening cysteine and the closing phenylalanine or tryptophan. The D gene is left open where the match is weak. A row's size may be missing; if present it is once, few, many or a size class.

v_gene	d_gene	j_gene	abundance	CDR3aa	CDR3nt
TRBV6-6	-	TRBJ2-2	few	CASSPLAGELFF	TGTGCCAGCAGTCCTCTAGCTGGGGAGCTGTTTTTT
TRBV10-3	-	TRBJ2-7	-	CAISEGIDEQYF	TGTGCCATCAGTGAAGGGATCGACGAGCAGTACTTC
TRBV14	-	TRBJ1-1	-	CASSQGRLSEAFF	TGTGCCAGCAGCCAGGGACGGTTGAGTGAAGCTTTCTTT
TRBV11-2	TRBD2	TRBJ2-7	once	CASGLSGAGEQYF	TGTGCCAGCGGCCTGAGCGGGGCGGGCGAGCAGTACTTC
TRBV5-6	TRBD1	TRBJ2-5	-	CASSLSRAGGKTQYF	TGTGCCAGCAGCTTGTCGCGGGCAGGGGGAAAGACCCAGTACTTC
TRBV19	-	TRBJ2-3	-	CATSRGITDTQYF	TGTGCCACCTCAAGGGGTATCACAGATACGCAGTATTTT
TRBV7-2	TRBD2	TRBJ2-3	-	CASSLRGSGASTDTQYF	TGTGCCAGCAGCTTAAGGGGTAGCGGGGCTAGCACAGATACGCAGTATTTT
TRBV7-2	TRBD1	TRBJ1-6	-	CASSSRTGLNSNSPLHF	TGTGCCAGCAGCTCCAGGACAGGGCTTAACTCTAATTCACCCCTCCACTTT
TRBV6-6	-	TRBJ1-2	-	CASSYGNFGNYGYTF	TGTGCCAGCAGTTACGGCAACTTTGGAAACTATGGCTACACCTTC
TRBV7-9	-	TRBJ2-5	-	CASSPRSGAETQYF	TGTGCCAGCAGTCCCCGGTCGGGGGCGGAGACCCAGTACTTC